This T cell receptor beta chain is drawn from a study of T cell responses to AZD1222 COVID-19 vaccine. Notes on the study in general: It was only six AZD1222 recipients who were seropositive at baseline. Only after the peak T cell response were repertoires sampled. White British donors predominated, females outnumbered males, and clonal diversity was possibly underestimated.

This clone occurred a few times. The antigen remains undetermined. Assay: immunoSEQ multiplex PCR; the TCRdb copy retains only in-frame clones and omits some. The sample has around 99,000 clones, 88% seen once. The CDR3 spans 18 residues. The sequences come from peripheral blood, collected on day 0 of MenACWY control vaccination. The sequence came from an adult in good health. The chain uses TRBV21-1 and TRBJ1-1. TRBV21-1 is marked as a pseudogene. CDR3 residues: CASSKSISCMEGFAEAFF. The CDR3 DNA reads as TGTGCCAGCAGCAAATCGATTTCCTGTATGGAAGGGTTCGCTGAAGCTTTCTTT.